This T cell receptor (beta chain) was obtained from a study of memory CD4+ T cells and cytomegalovirus serostatus. Study overall: This sample comes from healthy Belgian adults, under 10 CMV seropositive, 24 seronegative. Overall study results and limits: The CMV-associated TCR signature appears largely within the CD4+ memory repertoire.

For this clone: Its antigen is not known.

Here immunoSEQ multiplex PCR was the method, and the copy in TCRdb shows in-frame clones only, minus some. The sample includes about 80,000 clones, around 80% of them seen just once. V dropped 0 bases and J dropped 6 bases, with 15 bases sitting between them. The germline V gene encodes CDR1 SGDLS and CDR2 YYNGEE. CDR3 length equals 15 residues. Single viable CD3+CD4+CD8-CD45RO+ cells were sorted as the memory CD4+ T cells. V gene TRBV9 combines with J gene TRBJ1-1; no definite D call. Sequencing input: memory CD4+ T cells from blood. The source of this sequence is an adult in good health and CMV-seronegative. For the CDR3, the DNA is TGTGCCAGCAGCGTAGGTGGTACAGTGCGCCCTGAAGCTTTCTTT. Protein product: CASSVGGTVRPEAFF.